This record concerns one TCR beta chain sequence. This clonotype was detected ten times or more. Which antigen it targets is not known. Base qualities are not at hand, and no much larger clone is one base apart. There are 14 amino acids in the CDR3, from cysteine to phenylalanine inclusive. The sequence is cut down to CDR3 DNA, 42 bases in frame from base 1. The germline V gene sets CDR1 to MDHEN and CDR2 to SYDVKM. The V and J ends are trimmed by 5 bases and 1 base, leaving 12 bases between them. TCR beta CDR3 regions were amplified from RNA transcripts. For the first round of RT-PCR on the TCR CDR3, the HTBI primer set was used together with the Qiagen OneStep RT-PCR kit. A second multiplex PCR round built the libraries, followed by size selection and purification. Paired-end sequencing of the libraries was performed with 100 bp reads on an Illumina HiSeq2000. As for how the authors treated the data: Raw data were processed with SOAPnuke, discarding reads with adapters, uncalled bases, mean Phred below 15, or no exact constant-primer or identifier match. COPE v1.2.5 was used to merge high-quality paired reads, and clonotypes were defined as unique nucleotide sequences. MiTCR v1.1 was used to align clonotypes to the IMGT TRBV, TRBD and TRBJ reference segments. The analysis was restricted to V-J combinations with a frequency above 0.0001, which together covered 99.2% of the repertoires. A TCS score was defined as the ratio of F50 (clonal expansion) to E x V (chaos), with BLOSUM62-based TCRdist applied between CDR3 peptides within each V-J. Welch's t-statistics and random forest reduced 500 to 650 V-J features to roughly 13, which were used in a naive Bayes classifier (R e1071). TCRdb reworked the public reads: Q25 trimming with fastp, MiXCR clone assembly, productive beta chains retained. Rows with a matching CDR3 protein are joined into one entry that keeps the most common DNA and genes. The V and J calls were determined by TCRdb, not by the authors. This sample comprises around 490,000 distinct CDR3 sequences, roughly 21% of them detected only once. The top ten clones comprise 40% to 50% of the sample.

The data are from a study of T cells in Graves' hyperthyroidism and ophthalmopathy (dated by TCRdb to between 2018 and 2020). Concerning the study at large: Peripheral blood was sampled at the time of initial diagnosis, prior to any treatment. Once sampling was done, hyperthyroidism patients were given methimazole at a starting dose of 30 mg daily, whereas ophthalmopathy patients were given high-dose intravenous methylprednisolone. The 100 discovery patients were randomly split 7:3 into training and test sets. TCR Vbeta CDR3 sequencing of approximately 140 peripheral blood samples (roughly 41 ophthalmopathy, 70 to 85 hyperthyroidism and around 17 progressor patients) is reported in the paper. A discovery cohort of approximately 97 patients, roughly 40 with Graves' ophthalmopathy and 55 to 60 with stable Graves' hyperthyroidism, was used to find distinguishing TCR V-J signatures. In addition, the study compared T-cell repertoires in thyroid tissue and in blood from about six Graves' hyperthyroidism patients. Prospective prediction of ophthalmopathy was tested in an independent validation cohort of 18 to 20 hyperthyroidism patients and some 17 patients who later progressed to ophthalmopathy.

Study-level results and caveats: A model built on a 13 V-J signature distinguished ophthalmopathy from stable hyperthyroidism, reaching around 90% sensitivity and around 81% specificity in cross-validation and 80%/75% in testing. Sample size was not statistically predetermined, and investigators were not blinded to group allocation. Most expanded thyroid clonotypes (frequency above 0.001) were also detected in blood, a finding suggesting that blood repertoires may reflect thyroid immune responses. In validation, progression to ophthalmopathy was predicted by the model with 70.59% sensitivity and around 76% specificity, a median of around 5.9 months before onset.

In the ophthalmopathy patients, disease was moderately to severely active, with a Clinical Activity Score of 3 or more, a NOSPECS grade of 4 or more, and a duration of less than 3 months. Exclusion was applied to patients with uncontrolled infections, other autoimmune diseases, pregnancy or lactation. Diagnoses relied on clinical symptoms, serum thyroxine and TRAb, thyroid ultrasound and orbital computed tomography. Ficoll-Paque density gradient centrifugation was used to isolate PBMCs from approximately 10 ml of fresh peripheral blood. Total RNA was extracted with Trizol reagent, and quality was checked on an Agilent 2100 Bioanalyzer.

In this chain, TRBV28 is recombined with TRBJ2-7; TRBD1 is a possible D gene, resting on 7 matching bases. This receptor was taken from a man in his forties with Graves' ophthalmopathy. Sequenced: blood. The CDR3 reads as follows: CASSAPGGSYEQYF. The nucleotide sequence is given as TGTGCCAGCAGTGCCCCAGGGGGGTCCTACGAGCAGTACTTC.